These 14 T cell receptor beta chains came from one sample sequenced in a study of T cell repertoires in cytomegalovirus infection. Each CDR3 protein is one row after TCRdb ran MiXCR on the reads. The data contain 70,000 to 85,000 distinct CDR3 sequences, roughly 39% of them singletons. The antigens for these receptors are not known. The sample consisted of CD8+ T cells from cultured PBMCs, taken from culture after CMV antigen stimulation. The receptors come from a human donor in good health (CMV status not recorded). Some clones in this sample may be carry-over from other donors' samples.

Only a few counts were recorded for this clonotype. The V gene is TRBV7-8, the J gene TRBJ2-7; no firm D call. The CDR3 is 13 residues long. Germline CDR1 reads SGHVS; CDR2 reads FQNEAQ. V was cut by 1 base and J by 6 bases, with 10 bases left in between. CDR3 residues: CASSLESPAEQYF. In nucleotides, the CDR3 is TGTGCCAGCAGCTTAGAATCGCCGGCCGAGCAGTACTTC.

V gene TRBV6-5 combines with J gene TRBJ2-5; D is perhaps TRBD1 (5 bases). The ends were cut back, 0 bases at V and 4 bases at J, with 15 bases in the middle. Per germline, CDR1 MNHEY and CDR2 SVGAGI. The length of the CDR3 is 16 residues. The CDR3 spells CASSYSTTEPRETQYF. CDR3 DNA sequence: TGTGCCAGCAGTTACTCGACGACAGAGCCGCGAGAGACCCAGTACTTC.

The chain is built from TRBV20-1 and TRBJ1-4; D not certain. There are 15 residues in the CDR3. Germline CDR1 DFQATT, CDR2 SNEGSKA (reference sequence). The V gene lost 2 bases and the J gene lost 0 bases, with 10 bases spanning the gap. The CDR3 is CSARTGSTTNEKLFF. The CDR3 DNA reads as TGCAGTGCTAGAACGGGGTCCACAACTAATGAAAAACTGTTTTTT.

This clonotype was counted between two and nine times. The chain couples TRBV12-3 or TRBV12-4 to TRBJ2-3; 9 bases map to TRBD2. With 8 bases clipped from V and 4 bases from J, the junction kept 1 base outside the gene matches. The CDR3 consists of 12 residues. The CDR3 loop is CASQRGADTQYF. The CDR3, as DNA: TGTGCCAGCCAGCGGGGGGCAGATACGCAGTATTTT.

The chain carries TRBV6-5 and TRBJ2-6; the D is unclear. Per the germline V gene, CDR1 is MNHEY and CDR2 is SVGAGI. This CDR3 is 19 amino acids long. V was trimmed by 2 bases and J by 3 bases, leaving 20 bases between them. For the CDR3, the DNA is TGTGCCAGCAGTTACAAGCTTGGCGGCAACACCTTTGGGGCCAACGTCCTGACTTTC. Its translation: CASSYKLGGNTFGANVLTF.

J is TRBJ2-5 and V is TRBV20-1, with D tentatively TRBD1 (5 bases). From germline, CDR1 is DFQATT and CDR2 SNEGSKA (reference sequence). With 2 bases removed from V and 2 bases from J, the gap between germline ends came to 21 bases. The CDR3 spans 17 residues. For the CDR3, the DNA is TGCAGTGCTAGACAAGATCGCCCAGGGTGGGGTCAAGAGACCCAGTACTTC. This codes for CSARQDRPGWGQETQYF.

This clonotype has a single count. CDR3 sequence (DNA): TGCAGTGCTAGAGATGGGCGTCAGCCCCAGCATTTT. Translating gives CSARDGRQPQHF. The chain is built from TRBV20-1 and TRBJ1-5; no firm D call. V was cut by 0 bases and J by 6 bases, with 6 bases left in between. CDR1 DFQATT and CDR2 SNEGSKA come from the germline V gene (reference sequence). The CDR3 extends over 12 amino acids.

This CDR3 is CASSPRPGLAGTGPYNEQFF. CDR3 DNA: TGTGCCAGCAGTCCGCGACCGGGACTAGCGGGGACCGGGCCCTACAATGAGCAGTTCTTC. The chain links TRBV12-3 or TRBV12-4 to TRBJ2-1; the match to TRBD2 covers 13 bases. CDR3 length: 20 amino acids. Trimming at V came to 5 bases and at J to 2 bases, leaving 15 bases not matched to a gene.

The table lists this clonotype with a few counts. Written as DNA, the CDR3 is TGTGCCAGCAGTGCGGGACAGGGATACTACGAGCAGTACTTC. It codes for CASSAGQGYYEQYF. The V call is TRBV2, the J call TRBJ2-7, with TRBD1 matching 9 bases. Germline V lookup: CDR1 SNHLY, CDR2 FYNNEI. The CDR3 loop spans 14 amino acids. Trimming at V came to 4 bases and at J to 3 bases, leaving 4 bases not matched to a gene.

There are a few counts of this clonotype. The chain has TRBV7-8 and TRBJ2-4, with 9 positions matching TRBD2. V trimming: 2 bases; J trimming: 4 bases; junction bases outside the gene matches: 3. The CDR3 sequence is 15 residues long. Germline CDR1 and CDR2: SGHVS and FQNEAQ. The CDR3, as DNA: TGTGCCAGCAGCTTAAGGGCGGGGGGGAAAAACATTCAGTACTTC. Its translation is CASSLRAGGKNIQYF.

The chain employs TRBV4-1 and TRBJ2-2; TRBD1 might be the D (6 bases). Germline V gene data show CDR1 as MGHRA and CDR2 as YSYEKL. The V and J ends lost 5 bases and 7 bases respectively, with 14 bases between them. This CDR3 is 14 amino acids long. The CDR3 sequence is CASSIRQAGGELFF. DNA for the CDR3: TGCGCCAGCAGCATCCGACAGGCCGGCGGGGAGCTGTTTTTT.

This clonotype was seen a few times. The chain joins TRBV12-5 to TRBJ2-1; TRBD2 might be the D (6 bases). Germline values: CDR1 LGHNT, CDR2 FRNRAP. The CDR3 has 16 residues. V lost 3 bases, J lost 7 bases, and 19 bases lay in between. Written as DNA, the CDR3 is TGTGCTAGTGGTTTCCTAAAAAAACCGGGAGAGAATGAGCAGTTCTTC. Encoded protein: CASGFLKKPGENEQFF.

Of note for this clonotype: One base away lies a much larger clone, so this may be a sequencing read error. The gene calls are TRBV7-6 and TRBJ2-7; TRBD1 matches at 8 bases. CDR1 and CDR2 from the germline V gene are SGHVS and FNYEAQ. This CDR3 is built from 13 residues. In nucleotides, the CDR3 is TGTGCCATCAGCCCAACAGGGGGTGAGGAGCAGTACTTC. This codes for CAISPTGGEEQYF. Looking up the rest from reference TRBV7-6 and TRBJ2-7 gives the full variable domain: GAGVSQSPRYKVTKRGQDVALRCDPISGHVSLYWYRQALGQGPEFLTYFNYEAQQDKSGLPNDRFSAERPEGSISTLTIQRTEQRDSAMYRCAISPTGGEEQYFGPGTRLTVT.

The chain has TRBV7-2 and TRBJ2-7; TRBD1 aligns across 9 bases. The CDR3 covers 15 residues. After removal of 4 bases from V and 0 bases from J, the junction contained 4 bases not matched to a gene. Germline V lookup: CDR1 SGHTA, CDR2 FQGNSA. The CDR3 DNA reads as TGTGCCAGCAGCTCCCGGGACAGGGACTCCTACGAGCAGTACTTC. As protein: CASSSRDRDSYEQYF.